This is a list of T cell receptor beta chains from one sample in a study of T cells in Graves' hyperthyroidism and ophthalmopathy. TCRdb reprocessed the multiplex PCR reads via MiXCR and lists one record per CDR3 protein. The sample carries a few hundred thousand distinct CDR3 sequences, less than 15% recorded once. What was sequenced was blood. Receptors were obtained from a woman in her forties with Graves' hyperthyroidism. CDR3s include the opening cysteine and the closing phenylalanine or tryptophan. A D gene is named only where the DNA matches it firmly. A row's size may be missing; if present it is once, few, many or a size class.

d_call: .; v_call: TRBV2; clone_size: .; j_call: TRBJ2-1; cdr3_aa: CASSLAADEQFF; cdr3_nt: TGTGCCAGCAGTCTGGCGGCCGATGAGCAGTTCTTC
d_call: TRBD1; v_call: TRBV28; clone_size: many; j_call: TRBJ2-7; cdr3_aa: CASSSPRPGQDITSYEQYF; cdr3_nt: TGTGCCAGCAGTTCCCCGCGACCGGGACAGGACATTACCTCCTACGAGCAGTACTTC
d_call: .; v_call: TRBV30; clone_size: many; j_call: TRBJ1-1; cdr3_aa: CAWNWGGGTEAFF; cdr3_nt: TGTGCCTGGAATTGGGGAGGCGGGACTGAAGCTTTCTTT
d_call: .; v_call: TRBV20-1; clone_size: many; j_call: TRBJ2-7; cdr3_aa: CSAREGVEQYF; cdr3_nt: TGCAGTGCTAGAGAGGGGGTCGAGCAGTACTTC
d_call: .; v_call: TRBV12-3/TRBV12-4; clone_size: many; j_call: TRBJ2-2; cdr3_aa: CASSFGVASNTGELFF; cdr3_nt: TGTGCCAGCAGTTTTGGTGTTGCCTCGAACACCGGGGAGCTGTTTTTT
d_call: .; v_call: TRBV20-1; clone_size: few; j_call: TRBJ2-3; cdr3_aa: CSAPPLRVGTNTQYF; cdr3_nt: TGCAGTGCGCCGCCTCTACGGGTTGGTACAAATACGCAGTATTTT
d_call: TRBD2; v_call: TRBV5-1; clone_size: many; j_call: TRBJ2-1; cdr3_aa: CASSLGLAGDREQFF; cdr3_nt: TGCGCCAGCAGCTTGGGGCTAGCGGGAGATAGGGAGCAGTTCTTC
d_call: .; v_call: TRBV7-8; clone_size: once; j_call: TRBJ1-2; cdr3_aa: CASSDLPGERAGYTF; cdr3_nt: TGTGCCAGCAGCGATCTCCCGGGAGAGAGAGCTGGCTACACCTTC
d_call: .; v_call: TRBV20-1; clone_size: many; j_call: TRBJ2-5; cdr3_aa: CSATPGTKQETQYF; cdr3_nt: TGCAGTGCCACCCCCGGGACCAAACAAGAGACCCAGTACTTC
d_call: TRBD2; v_call: TRBV20-1; clone_size: few; j_call: TRBJ2-1; cdr3_aa: CSARDRGGRNWSYNEQFF; cdr3_nt: TGCAGTGCTAGAGATAGGGGCGGGAGGAATTGGTCCTACAATGAGCAGTTCTTC
d_call: .; v_call: TRBV7-9; clone_size: few; j_call: TRBJ1-1; cdr3_aa: CASSLGSTGLVPEAFF; cdr3_nt: TGTGCCAGCAGCTTAGGATCTACGGGACTCGTCCCTGAAGCTTTCTTT
d_call: .; v_call: TRBV19; clone_size: .; j_call: TRBJ2-1; cdr3_aa: CASSLRGPWDEQFF; cdr3_nt: TGTGCCAGTAGTCTTAGAGGCCCCTGGGATGAGCAGTTCTTC
d_call: .; v_call: TRBV29-1; clone_size: .; j_call: TRBJ2-7; cdr3_aa: CSVGRDTYEQYF; cdr3_nt: TGCAGCGTTGGCAGGGATACCTACGAGCAGTACTTC
d_call: .; v_call: TRBV11-2; clone_size: many; j_call: TRBJ1-1; cdr3_aa: CASSFSYTEAFF; cdr3_nt: TGTGCCAGCAGCTTTTCGTACACTGAAGCTTTCTTT
d_call: .; v_call: TRBV28; clone_size: .; j_call: TRBJ1-1; cdr3_aa: CASSLGGAENTEAFF; cdr3_nt: TGTGCCAGCAGTTTAGGCGGGGCAGAGAATACTGAAGCTTTCTTT
d_call: .; v_call: TRBV11-2; clone_size: .; j_call: TRBJ2-6; cdr3_aa: CASSLVGGSGANVLTF; cdr3_nt: TGTGCCAGCAGCTTAGTGGGGGGCTCTGGGGCCAACGTCCTGACTTTC
d_call: TRBD1; v_call: TRBV12-3/TRBV12-4; clone_size: few; j_call: TRBJ1-1; cdr3_aa: CASSLATGATEAFF; cdr3_nt: TGTGCCAGCAGTTTAGCGACAGGGGCGACTGAAGCTTTCTTT
d_call: .; v_call: TRBV7-8; clone_size: many; j_call: TRBJ1-4; cdr3_aa: CASSLVQPNEKLFF; cdr3_nt: TGTGCCAGCAGCTTAGTTCAGCCGAATGAAAAACTGTTTTTT
d_call: .; v_call: TRBV5-1; clone_size: many; j_call: TRBJ2-1; cdr3_aa: CASSLATGLANEQFF; cdr3_nt: TGCGCCAGCAGCTTGGCTACGGGGCTCGCCAATGAGCAGTTCTTC
d_call: .; v_call: TRBV3-1; clone_size: many; j_call: TRBJ1-2; cdr3_aa: CASSQGGGDYGYTF; cdr3_nt: TGTGCCAGCAGCCAAGGAGGGGGGGACTATGGCTACACCTTC
d_call: TRBD2; v_call: TRBV6-1; clone_size: many; j_call: TRBJ2-7; cdr3_aa: CASSSPTSGSYEQYF; cdr3_nt: TGTGCCAGCAGTTCCCCGACTAGCGGGAGCTACGAGCAGTACTTC
d_call: .; v_call: TRBV5-1; clone_size: .; j_call: TRBJ1-4; cdr3_aa: CASSLAVVGENEKLFF; cdr3_nt: TGCGCCAGCAGCTTGGCCGTGGTCGGGGAAAATGAAAAACTGTTTTTT
d_call: TRBD1; v_call: TRBV7-9; clone_size: few; j_call: TRBJ2-7; cdr3_aa: CASSPGQGHYEQYF; cdr3_nt: TGTGCCAGCTCCCCTGGACAGGGGCATTACGAGCAGTACTTC
d_call: .; v_call: TRBV7-9; clone_size: .; j_call: TRBJ2-2; cdr3_aa: CASSPWAVNTGELFF; cdr3_nt: TGTGCCAGCAGCCCCTGGGCAGTCAACACCGGGGAGCTGTTTTTT
d_call: TRBD1; v_call: TRBV28; clone_size: many; j_call: TRBJ2-7; cdr3_aa: CASSPSDALFPGQGYEQYF; cdr3_nt: TGTGCCAGCAGTCCTTCGGACGCTCTTTTTCCGGGACAGGGCTACGAGCAGTACTTC
d_call: TRBD1; v_call: TRBV18; clone_size: many; j_call: TRBJ1-1; cdr3_aa: CASSRDSSMNTEAFF; cdr3_nt: TGTGCCAGCTCACGGGACAGCTCTATGAACACTGAAGCTTTCTTT